This T cell receptor beta chain was captured in a study of blood T cell repertoires in COVID-19. Study summary: Both acute and convalescent COVID-19 samples were obtained from the United States, Italy and Spain. Sample material is recorded as cDNA or gDNA derived from T cells, B-cell-depleted T cells, or PBMCs.

Authors' processing steps: Amplification with reference gene primers provided the estimates of nucleated cell counts. Libraries were prepared by immunoSEQ multiplex PCR; TCRdb keeps only in-frame clonotypes and omits some of them. V, J and clone size are taken as reported in that table, and D and trimming were inferred from the DNA itself. There are 150,000 or so clones in the sample; 80% occur only once, and roughly 0.56% lies in the top ten. Per the germline V gene, CDR1 is MGHRA and CDR2 is YSYEKL. V gave up 4 bases and J gave up 0 bases; unmatched junction bases: 2. The CDR3 has 16 amino acids. The TCR comes from a man aged 60-69 years with acute or convalescent COVID-19. Sequencing was carried out using peripheral blood. The genes are TRBV4-1 and TRBJ1-6; TRBD1 matches at 8 bases. The CDR3 spells CASSPGQGSYNSPLHF. CDR3 DNA: TGCGCCAGCAGCCCCGGACAGGGCTCCTATAATTCACCCCTCCACTTT.